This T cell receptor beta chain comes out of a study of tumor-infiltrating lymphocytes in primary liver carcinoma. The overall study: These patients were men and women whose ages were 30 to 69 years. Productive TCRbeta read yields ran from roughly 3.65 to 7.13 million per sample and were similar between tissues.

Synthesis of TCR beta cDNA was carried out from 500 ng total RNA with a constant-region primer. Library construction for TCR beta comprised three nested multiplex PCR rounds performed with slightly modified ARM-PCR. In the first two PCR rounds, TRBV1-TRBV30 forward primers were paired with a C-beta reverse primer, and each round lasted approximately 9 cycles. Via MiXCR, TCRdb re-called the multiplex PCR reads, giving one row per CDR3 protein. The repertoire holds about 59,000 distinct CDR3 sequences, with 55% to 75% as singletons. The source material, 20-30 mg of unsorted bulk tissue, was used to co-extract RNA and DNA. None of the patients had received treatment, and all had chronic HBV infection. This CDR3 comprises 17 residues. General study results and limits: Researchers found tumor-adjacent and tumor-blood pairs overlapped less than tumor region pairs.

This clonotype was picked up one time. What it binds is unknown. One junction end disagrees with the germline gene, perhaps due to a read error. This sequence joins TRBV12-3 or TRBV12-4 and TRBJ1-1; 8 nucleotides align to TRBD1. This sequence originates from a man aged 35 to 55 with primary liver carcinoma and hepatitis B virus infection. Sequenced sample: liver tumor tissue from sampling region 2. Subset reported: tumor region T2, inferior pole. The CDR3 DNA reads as TGTGCCAGCATTCTCCGGGACAGGAGCGACATGAACACTGAAGTTTTCTTT. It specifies CASILRDRSDMNTEVFF.